This is a list of T cell receptor beta chains from one sample in a study of CD8+ T cells in alopecia areata. The method was immunoSEQ multiplex PCR; TCRdb's version includes in-frame clones alone and lacks a portion of them. Altogether under 350,000 clones are present, 55% to 70% being singletons, with the ten largest covering more than 1.5%. The sample consisted of CD4+ T cells sorted from blood, taken at week 24, from a patient treated with tofacitinib. These receptors were obtained from a human donor with alopecia areata. CDR3s include the opening cysteine and the closing phenylalanine or tryptophan. D genes are given only for firm matches. Clone size, where shown, is once, few, many, or a class for clones that have expanded.

j_call v_call clone_size d_call cdr3_nt cdr3_aa
TRBJ2-1 TRBV5-1 NA NA TGCGCCAGCAGCTTGGAGGGGCAGATCGATGAGCAGTTCTTC CASSLEGQIDEQFF
TRBJ2-4 TRBV29-1 NA TRBD2 TGCAGCGTTGAGGCTAGCGGGGGGGCTAGAAACATTCAGTACTTC CSVEASGGARNIQYF
TRBJ1-6 TRBV4-3 few NA TGCGCCAGCAGCCAAGATCACGGCAGGGCAAATTCACCCCTCCACTTT CASSQDHGRANSPLHF
TRBJ1-1 TRBV6-5 NA NA TGTGCCAGCGCAGGTTTCATGAACACTGAAGCTTTCTTT CASAGFMNTEAFF
TRBJ1-5 TRBV15 NA NA TGTGCCACCAGCACTGGGGAGAGGGTCAATCAGCCCCAGCATTTT CATSTGERVNQPQHF
TRBJ2-7 TRBV28 NA TRBD1 TGTGCCAGCAGTCAGCCCCCGGGACAGGGTGTCGACGAGCAGTACTTC CASSQPPGQGVDEQYF
TRBJ2-4 TRBV15 few NA TGTGCCACCAGGGGACACAGGCTTGGAGGAAACATTCAGTACTTC CATRGHRLGGNIQYF
TRBJ2-1 TRBV29-1 NA NA TGCAGCGTTGCTTTGGTGAATGAGCAGTTCTTC CSVALVNEQFF
TRBJ2-5 TRBV7-8 NA NA TGTGCCAGCAGCTTATACCGCATAGGGACTCAAGAGACCCAGTACTTC CASSLYRIGTQETQYF
TRBJ1-2 TRBV5-6 NA NA TGTGCCAGCAGCTTAATTGGACAAGGGGGCTATGGCTACACCTTC CASSLIGQGGYGYTF
TRBJ2-5 TRBV6-1 NA NA TGTGCCAGCATCGAACACCCGTACCAAGAGACCCAGTACTTC CASIEHPYQETQYF
TRBJ2-1 TRBV5-4 NA NA TGTGCCAGCAGCTTGGGGGGGCATTTGGACAATGAGCAGTTCTTC CASSLGGHLDNEQFF
TRBJ2-3 TRBV28 NA TRBD2 TGTGCCAGCATGGAAGCGGGGGCCCGCACAGATACGCAGTATTTT CASMEAGARTDTQYF
TRBJ2-1 TRBV5-1 NA TRBD2 TGCGCCAGCAGCTGGCTAGCGGGGGCGTACAATGAGCAGTTCTTC CASSWLAGAYNEQFF
TRBJ1-1 TRBV2 NA NA TGTGCCAGCAGGGGTACTGAGAACACTGAAGCTTTCTTT CASRGTENTEAFF
TRBJ1-1 TRBV7-8 NA NA TGTGCCAGCAGCGACGACAGGTCGATGAACACTGAAGCTTTCTTT CASSDDRSMNTEAFF
TRBJ1-6 TRBV6-8 NA NA TGTGCCAGCAGTTACGGCCAGGATTCACCCCTCCACTTT CASSYGQDSPLHF
TRBJ2-3 TRBV25-1 few NA TGTGCCAGCAGTGTCGGCTGGGCTACAGATACGCAGTATTTT CASSVGWATDTQYF
TRBJ2-5 TRBV18 NA TRBD2 TGTGCCAGCTCACAGAGGACTAGCGAGGAGACCCAGTACTTC CASSQRTSEETQYF
TRBJ2-3 TRBV7-2 NA NA TGTGCCAGCAGGTTAAGCTCGGGATTCGATACGCAGTATTTT CASRLSSGFDTQYF
TRBJ2-7 TRBV30 once TRBD1 TGTGCCTGGAAGGGGGCCTTCAAGTTCGGGCAGTACTTC CAWKGAFKFGQYF
TRBJ2-6 TRBV30 NA NA TGTGTACTGGCTTGGGGAAGCTCTGGGGCCAACGTCCTGACTTTC CVLAWGSSGANVLTF
TRBJ1-6 TRBV5-1 many NA TGCGCCAGCAGCGACAGTTATAATTCACCCCTCCACTTT CASSDSYNSPLHF
TRBJ2-5 TRBV4-3 NA TRBD1 TGCGCCAGCAGCCAGGTACAGGGGGGAGAGACCCAGTACTTC CASSQVQGGETQYF
TRBJ2-2 TRBV4-1 NA NA TGCGCCAGCAGCCAGATCCCGGGAACCGGGGAGCTGTTTTTT CASSQIPGTGELFF
TRBJ2-7 TRBV5-4 NA NA TGTGCCAGCAGCTTGGCCCGGGGCGCGACCTACGAGCAGTACTTC CASSLARGATYEQYF
TRBJ2-1 TRBV30 NA TRBD1 TGTGCCTGGACCTGGGACAGGGGGTTGAGAATGCAGTTCTTC CAWTWDRGLRMQFF
TRBJ2-7 TRBV29-1 NA TRBD2 TGCAGCGTTGGGAGCGCCCAGCGGGGGACCTACGAGCAGTACTTC CSVGSAQRGTYEQYF
TRBJ2-2 TRBV7-9 few NA TGTGCCAGCAGCTTAGATCTTTACACCGGGGAGCTGTTTTTT CASSLDLYTGELFF
TRBJ2-3 TRBV7-2 NA NA TGTGCCAGCAGCTTTGGACAGACAGCCTATACGCAGTATTTT CASSFGQTAYTQYF
TRBJ1-3 TRBV5-1 NA NA TGCGCCAGCAGCTTGGAAGCTTCTGGAAACACCATATATTTT CASSLEASGNTIYF
TRBJ2-7 TRBV29-1 NA NA TGCAGCGTTGTGGGGACCCTGCGGGGATCCGAGCAGTACTTC CSVVGTLRGSEQYF
TRBJ2-7 TRBV6-1 few NA TGTGCCACGTCACGGGGCAGGGAGTACGAGCAGTACTTC CATSRGREYEQYF
TRBJ2-5 TRBV28 many TRBD1 TGTGCCACCAGTTTCACAGGGGGAGAGACCCAGTACTTC CATSFTGGETQYF
TRBJ2-7 TRBV9 NA NA TGTGCCAGCACCAGGGGACCATCTCCCTACGAGCAGTACTTC CASTRGPSPYEQYF
TRBJ2-2 TRBV28 few NA TGTGCCAGCAGTTCCGACAGGGGAGGGACAGCGGACACCGGGGAGCTGTTTTTT CASSSDRGGTADTGELFF
TRBJ1-5 TRBV4-3 NA NA TGCGCCAGCAGCCAAGGAATAAGGGGTAATCAGCCCCAGCATTTT CASSQGIRGNQPQHF
TRBJ2-3 TRBV5-1 NA TRBD1 TGCGCCAGCAGCAGACAGGGCGAGAGGGATACGCAGTATTTT CASSRQGERDTQYF
TRBJ2-5 TRBV5-4 once TRBD2 TGTGCCAGCAGCTCTAGCGGGGGACCTCAGGAGACCCAGTACTTC CASSSSGGPQETQYF